The 20 T cell receptor beta chains below all came from one sample that was sequenced in a study of cytomegalovirus exposure and HLA in healthy donors. Researchers ran the PCR with 60 Vbeta and 13 Jbeta primers. The method was immunoSEQ multiplex PCR; TCRdb's version includes in-frame clones alone and lacks a portion of them. Here the sample spans around 99,000 clones, 70% to 80% being singletons. Sequenced sample: PBMCs. All receptors derive from a man aged 18 to 35 in good health and CMV-seronegative.

The chain recombines TRBV29-1 with TRBJ2-7; TRBD2 aligns across 10 bases. V was clipped by 1 base and J by 3 bases; unmatched bases: 6. The CDR3 has 15 residues. CDR1 SQVTM and CDR2 ANQGSEA come from the germline V gene. The CDR3 DNA reads as TGCAGCGTTGAAGGAGTAGCGGGGGGTAGCTACGAGCAGTACTTC. Its translation: CSVEGVAGGSYEQYF.

The genes are TRBV7-9 and TRBJ2-2; the D gene is possibly TRBD1 (6 bases). Germline CDR1 is SEHNR and CDR2 is FQNEAQ (reference sequence). Trimming removed 5 bases at V and 6 bases at J, with 13 bases between. The CDR3 spans 14 residues. The CDR3 DNA follows: TGTGCCAGCAGCCCCCGGACAGTATCCGGGGAGCTGTTTTTT. This encodes CASSPRTVSGELFF. The full variable domain, in which reference TRBV7-9 and TRBJ2-2 provide the parts outside the CDR3, is DTGVSQNPRHKITKRGQNVTFRCDPISEHNRLYWYRQTLGQGPEFLTYFQNEAQLEKSRLLSDRFSAERPKGSFSTLEIQRTEQGDSAMYLCASSPRTVSGELFFGEGSRLTVL.

This clone appeared a single time. The CDR3 sequence is CASSSGGAEETQYF. The CDR3 DNA follows: TGTGCCAGCAGCAGCGGGGGGGCCGAGGAGACCCAGTACTTC. The chain has TRBV5-4 and TRBJ2-5; TRBD2 agrees at 10 bases. Per the germline V gene, CDR1 is SGHNT and CDR2 is YYREEE (reference sequence). After removal of 4 bases from V and 5 bases from J, the junction contained 5 bases not matched to a gene. The CDR3 is 14 amino acids.

This rearrangement joins TRBV7-3 to TRBJ2-3; no firm D call. Between the trimmed V and J ends, which lost 2 bases and 5 bases, there was a span of 11 bases. Germline V CDR1 and CDR2: SGHTA, FQGTGA. The CDR3 totals 14 residues. CDR3: CASSLGRVQDTQYF. CDR3 coding DNA: TGTGCCAGCAGCTTAGGGCGAGTCCAAGATACGCAGTATTTT. Based on the CDR3 plus reference TRBV7-3 and TRBJ2-3, the full variable domain is GAGVSQTPSNKVTEKGKYVELRCDPISGHTALYWYRQSLGQGPEFLIYFQGTGAADDSGLPNDRFFAVRPEGSVSTLKIQRTERGDSAVYLCASSLGRVQDTQYFGPGTRLTVL.

V and J are TRBV7-3 and TRBJ2-1; TRBD2 is a possible D gene (6 bases). CDR1 is SGHTA and CDR2 is FQGTGA in the germline V gene. V lost 2 bases and J lost 6, with 11 bases in between. This CDR3 is 14 amino acids long. The DNA for the CDR3 is TGTGCCAGCAGCTTAGCGGGGCGGGCCAATGAGCAGTTCTTC. As protein: CASSLAGRANEQFF.

Worth noting for this clone: The same CDR3 can be traced to other DNA sequences in this sample. This sequence joins TRBV29-1 and TRBJ1-4; 8 bases agree with TRBD1. Germline CDR1 reads SQVTM; CDR2 reads ANQGSEA. J gave up 3 bases and V 6 bases, and 3 bases lay outside the gene matches. The CDR3 consists of 13 residues. The DNA for the CDR3 is TGCAGCGTGGGGACAGGTCCTAATGAAAAACTGTTTTTT. It is translated as CSVGTGPNEKLFF. Variable domain in full (rest from reference TRBV29-1 and TRBJ1-4): SAVISQKPSRDICQRGTSLTIQCQVDSQVTMMFWYRQQPGQSLTLIATANQGSEATYESGFVIDKFPISRPNLTFSTLTVSNMSPEDSSIYLCSVGTGPNEKLFFGSGTQLSVL.

This clone was picked up a small number of times. This chain links TRBV6-4 with TRBJ2-1; 9 nucleotides match TRBD2. Germline lookup yields CDR1 MRHNA and CDR2 SNTAGT. The V segment lost 3 bases and the J segment 7 bases; nucleotides outside the gene matches: 7. The CDR3 is 15 amino acids. In DNA, the CDR3 is TGTGCCAGCAGTGAGGCGGGGGGGACCCTAAATGAGCAGTTCTTC. It yields the protein CASSEAGGTLNEQFF.

This clone was counted a single time. The chain has TRBV6-1 and TRBJ1-4; 9 nucleotides match TRBD1. The V segment lost 7 bases and the J segment 7 bases; nucleotides outside the gene matches: 7. CDR1 and CDR2 (germline): MNHNS, SASEGT. This CDR3 is built from 14 residues. The CDR3 DNA sequence: TGTGCCAGCAAAGGGACAGGGAGACTTGAAAAACTGTTTTTT. It codes for CASKGTGRLEKLFF.

The V gene is TRBV11-1, the J gene TRBJ2-3, with 8 nucleotides matching TRBD2. There are 15 residues in the CDR3. Losses at the gene ends were 5 bases for V and 9 bases for J; bases not matched to a gene: 13. CDR1 and CDR2 (germline): SGHAT, FQDESV (reference sequence). CDR3 sequence reads: CASSRRGRGARTQYF. The CDR3 DNA is TGTGCCAGCAGCCGTCGGGGGCGGGGGGCGAGGACGCAGTATTTT.

The V gene is TRBV4-3, the J gene TRBJ1-5; TRBD1 agrees at 7 bases. The CDR3 is made up of 15 amino acids. The V gene's germline CDR1 is LGHNA and CDR2 YSLEER. Trimming cost V 0 bases and J 6 bases; bases outside gene matches: 5. CDR3 protein: CASSQDQAGGQPQHF. For the CDR3, the DNA is TGCGCCAGCAGCCAAGATCAGGCAGGGGGTCAGCCCCAGCATTTT.

For the CDR3, the DNA is TGTGCCAGTAGTCTTCAAGCGGGGGGGTTTGCAGATACGCAGTATTTT. This codes for CASSLQAGGFADTQYF. The chain combines TRBV19 with TRBJ2-3, with 10 bases identical to TRBD2. The CDR3 consists of 16 residues. J was trimmed by 4 bases and V by 5 bases; bases with no gene match: 9. CDR1 is LNHDA and CDR2 is SQIVND in the germline V gene (reference sequence).

The V gene is TRBV13, the J gene TRBJ1-3; D is ambiguous. The germline V and J ends were trimmed by 5 bases and 1 base, with 6 bases remaining between them. There are 13 residues in the CDR3. Per germline, CDR1 PRHDT and CDR2 FYEKMQ (reference sequence). For the CDR3, the DNA is TGTGCCAGCAGCCGTTCTTCTGGAAACACCATATATTTT. Amino acid sequence: CASSRSSGNTIYF. Together with reference TRBV13 and TRBJ1-3, the CDR3 gives the full variable domain: AAGVIQSPRHLIKEKRETATLKCYPIPRHDTVYWYQQGPGQDPQFLISFYEKMQSDKGSIPDRFSAQQFSDYHSELNMSSLELGDSALYFCASSRSSGNTIYFGEGSWLTVV.

CDR3 sequence reads: CASSQGRVYGYTF. The CDR3 DNA follows: TGTGCCAGCAGCCAAGGACGGGTCTATGGCTACACCTTC. J is TRBJ1-2 and V is TRBV14; D is undetermined. This CDR3 has 13 residues. CDR1 is SGHDN and CDR2 is FVKESK in the germline V gene. The V end lost 1 base, the J end lost 4 bases, and 7 bases lay between the germline ends.

V and J are TRBV15 and TRBJ1-4, with 7 bases lining up with TRBD1. J was trimmed by 6 bases and V by 5 bases; bases with no gene match: 9. The CDR3 spans 15 residues. Germline V gene lookup returns CDR1 LNHNV and CDR2 YYDKDF (reference sequence). Here the CDR3 reads CATSGLTGSHEKLFF. The CDR3 DNA sequence: TGTGCCACCAGCGGACTGACAGGGAGTCATGAAAAACTGTTTTTT.

The rearrangement uses TRBV18 and TRBJ1-2, with TRBD1 matching 10 bases. J lost 4 bases, V lost 6 bases, and 11 bases had no gene match. CDR3 size: 16 residues. Germline lookup yields CDR1 KGHSH and CDR2 LQKENI. The CDR3 reads CASSPPGTGAFYGYTF. The CDR3 nucleotides read TGTGCCAGCTCGCCTCCCGGGACAGGGGCCTTCTATGGCTACACCTTC.

The chain has TRBV4-3 and TRBJ2-1, with 7 bases fitting TRBD2. Germline CDR1 LGHNA, CDR2 YSLEER. CDR3 length: 17 amino acids. The junction had 15 bases not matched to a gene; V was cut back by 3 bases and J by 7 bases. This CDR3 reads CASSQDLPGGLVNEQFF. The CDR3 DNA reads TGCGCCAGCAGCCAGGACCTCCCGGGGGGACTCGTAAATGAGCAGTTCTTC.

The chain's CDR3 is CASYRDRASYNSPLHF. The CDR3 DNA reads as TGTGCCAGCTACCGGGACAGGGCCTCCTATAATTCACCCCTCCACTTT. V and J are TRBV7-8 and TRBJ1-6; 9 positions agree with TRBD1. V lost 8 bases and J lost 0; bases outside the gene matches: 5. The CDR3 runs 16 residues. Germline CDR1 SGHVS, CDR2 FQNEAQ.

The table lists this clone with a few counts. This chain links TRBV19 with TRBJ1-1; D call uncertain. The CDR3 has 13 residues. Trimming stripped 5 bases from V and 1 base from J, with 8 bases between. CDR1 is LNHDA and CDR2 is SQIVND in the germline V gene (reference sequence). DNA of the CDR3: TGTGCCAGTAGTTCGACTCGGAACACTGAAGCTTTCTTT. This encodes CASSSTRNTEAFF.

This rearrangement joins TRBV15 to TRBJ2-7, with 10 bases aligning to TRBD2. Germline V gene sequence: CDR1 LNHNV, CDR2 YYDKDF (reference sequence). This CDR3 has 15 residues. Trimming took 5 bases from V and 0 from J; bases not matched to a gene: 4. The CDR3 DNA sequence: TGTGCCACCAGCGTCCCTAGCGGGGGCTCCTACGAGCAGTACTTC. Its protein product is CATSVPSGGSYEQYF.

This chain connects TRBV28 to TRBJ2-7; TRBD2 is a possible D gene (6 bases). With 7 bases removed from V and 3 bases from J, the gap between germline ends came to 16 bases. This CDR3 contains 14 residues. CDR1 is MDHEN and CDR2 is SYDVKM in the germline V gene. The CDR3 DNA reads TGTGCCAGCAACCCGGGACTCATTTTCTACGAGCAGTACTTC. Translating it yields CASNPGLIFYEQYF. Full variable domain (rest looked up from reference TRBV28 and TRBJ2-7): DVKVTQSSRYLVKRTGEKVFLECVQDMDHENMFWYRQDPGLGLRLIYFSYDVKMKEKGDIPEGYSVSREKKERFSLILESASTNQTSMYLCASNPGLIFYEQYFGPGTRLTVT.